The entry below gives a single T cell receptor beta chain sequence along with its context. Its antigen is not yet known. Nothing much larger sits one base from this clone, and base qualities are not available. These data originate in a study of CD8+ T cells in alopecia areata (dated by TCRdb to about 2018). Some background on the complete study: Treated patients were enrolled in an open-label pilot trial of oral tofacitinib at 5 to 10 mg twice daily for moderate-to-severe alopecia areata. Tofacitinib was given for 6 to 18 months, followed by 6 months of follow-up off drug to assess delayed response and recurrence. The SALT score, which quantifies the percentage of affected scalp surface area, was used to measure disease severity in treated patients. To study T cell clonal expansion in alopecia areata, the researchers applied high-throughput TCRbeta sequencing to both the C3H/HeJ mouse model and human patients. On the human side, TCRbeta sequencing was run on scalp tissue and on sorted CD4+ and CD8+ peripheral blood T cells from healthy controls and from alopecia areata patients with either patchy or totalis/universalis disease. Biopsies were taken from tofacitinib-treated patients at baseline and at 4 and 24 weeks of treatment, and a later scalp biopsy was taken in several of the tofacitinib-treated patients. Scalp clonality was compared across normal scalp (n=4), patchy alopecia areata scalp (n=8), and alopecia totalis/universalis scalp (n=8). RNA was obtained with the PAXgene miRNA kit for fixed scalp, the miRNeasy kit for PBMCs, and the RNeasy kit for mouse skin. Amplification of TCRbeta CDR3 regions was done by immunoSEQ multiplex PCR using 35 Vbeta forward primers and 13 Jbeta reverse primers.

The receptor library was made with the immunoSEQ multiplex PCR assay. RNA was extracted from all samples and reverse transcribed into cDNA as template for TCR sequencing. SuperScript III was used for first-strand cDNA synthesis, primed with a 2:1 mix of oligo-dT and random hexamers. Amplification bias was assessed with a synthetic immune receptor repertoire, and residual bias was removed computationally. Concerning the study's data processing: Raw reads were preprocessed to remove errors, and CDR3 was defined according to IMGT conventions as the region from the conserved cysteine to phenylalanine. Clonality was computed by normalizing Shannon entropy by log2 of the number of productive unique TCRs and subtracting the result from 1. Whether scalp clones were CD4 or CD8 was inferred by matching scalp TCRbeta sequences against CD4 and CD8 repertoires sorted from blood. TCRdb holds this immuneACCESS table with in-frame rearrangements only. Some clones are missing; in checked studies, unresolved V genes explain under half, and the rest has no known cause. V, J and clone size reflect that table, while D and trimming were determined from the DNA. The sample table holds 150,000 to 200,000 clones, of which 60% to 75% were seen once. The biggest ten clones account for 14% of the sample.

This specimen's time point label, per the study, means: about 5 months on oral tofacitinib. The treatment or condition label corresponds to: oral pan-JAK inhibitor, 5-10 mg twice daily. Peripheral blood and lesional scalp punch biopsies were obtained from patients with alopecia areata. PBMCs were isolated by density centrifugation and stained for CD3, CD4 and CD8, after which CD4+ and CD8+ T cells were sorted on a FACSAria. What the authors observed across the whole study: Tofacitinib significantly decreased scalp clonality and the number of expanded CD8+ clones among the top 100 scalp clones. Because the treated cohort was small and had only one nonresponder, larger studies are needed to examine links between baseline CD8+ expansion and response. Higher clonality and more expanded CD8+ clones were observed in lesional scalp than in normal scalp, particularly in alopecia totalis/universalis, a finding suggestive of antigenic drive. Shared TCR sequences between patients were less evident than in mice, which may be partly attributable to HLA diversity in the patient population. Scalp TCR repertoire analysis is complicated because resident alphabeta T cells in normal human skin are also sequenced, whereas mouse skin is dominated by gammadelta T cells. During tofacitinib treatment, many expanded lesional clones stuck around in both scalp and blood, and this persistence may partly explain why relapse happens after treatment is stopped.

V is pared back by 4 bases and J by 6 bases, with 13 bases lying between the germline termini. From its cysteine to its phenylalanine, the CDR3 spans 14 amino acids. Only the CDR3 DNA is retained, 42 bases long and in frame from the first base. The germline V gene yields SGHRS for CDR1 and YFSETQ for CDR2. The receptor chain draws on TRBV5-1 and TRBJ1-4; the D gene identity is not certain. The source material was CD4+ T cells sorted from blood, sampled at week 24, from a patient treated with tofacitinib. The sequence was collected from a human donor with alopecia areata. The CDR3 protein sequence reads: CASSQGPPDEKLFF. The sequenced DNA is TGCGCCAGCAGCCAAGGACCGCCCGATGAAAAACTGTTTTTT.